The 7 T cell receptor beta chains listed next were all sequenced from one sample in a study. TRBV12-4/TRBJ1-2 clonotypes were amplified with adaptor-ligated barcode primers. Each CDR3 protein gets one entry after TCRdb re-called the multiplex PCR reads with MiXCR. The table shows 1,100 to 1,500 distinct CDR3 sequences, with 16% occurring only once. Sequencing was done on a sample of naive CD4+ T cells sorted from blood. Subset here: naive CD4+ T cells, CD4+CD45RA+CD25-. The receptors were sampled from a female donor with breast cancer.

Sample share makes this clonotype medium-sized. The chain combines TRBV12-3 or TRBV12-4 with TRBJ1-2; no reliable D call. V lost 2 bases, J lost 6 bases, and 19 bases lay in between. The CDR3 sequence is 16 residues long. The CDR3 sequence is CASSLSRWQVVDGYTF. CDR3 DNA sequence: TGTGCCAGCAGTTTATCTCGCTGGCAGGTGGTGGATGGCTACACCTTC.

In its sample, this clonotype is medium-sized. The chain links TRBV12-3 or TRBV12-4 to TRBJ1-2, with D unclear. This CDR3 is built from 11 residues. V was clipped by 3 bases and J by 8 bases, with 7 bases between them. CDR3 DNA: TGTGCCAGCAGTTTTAGGGAAGGCTACACCTTC. Residues: CASSFREGYTF.

This clonotype was recorded many times. This chain uses TRBV12-3 or TRBV12-4 with TRBJ1-2, with D perhaps TRBD1 (6 bases). V lost 5 bases and J 4 bases, leaving 14 bases between the germline ends. The CDR3 is 14 residues long. The CDR3 here is CASSAGVKIYGYTF. The CDR3 DNA sequence: TGTGCCAGCAGTGCAGGGGTCAAAATCTATGGCTACACCTTC.

This clonotype came up many times. The chain combines TRBV12-3 or TRBV12-4 with TRBJ1-2; D might be TRBD1 (5 bases). The CDR3 totals 15 residues. V shed 3 bases and J shed 6 bases, with 17 bases lying between them. This chain's CDR3 is CASSFGLGRADGYTF. In DNA form, the CDR3 reads TGTGCCAGCAGTTTTGGATTGGGCAGGGCGGATGGCTACACCTTC.

J is TRBJ1-2 and V is TRBV12-3 or TRBV12-4; D not resolved. The ends were cut back, 6 bases at V and 5 bases at J, with 10 bases in the middle. CDR3 size: 12 residues. CDR3 region: CASRMDRYGYTF. CDR3 bases: TGTGCCAGCAGGATGGACCGATATGGCTACACCTTC.

This clonotype is medium-sized (0.01 to 0.1%) in the sample. The rearrangement links TRBV12-5 to TRBJ1-2, with 8 bases that match TRBD1. CDR1 and CDR2 (germline): LGHNT, FRNRAP. The CDR3 spans 13 residues. The V gene end was trimmed by 5 bases and the J gene end by 6 bases; junction bases not matched to a gene: 5. CDR3 sequence (DNA): TGTGCTAGTGGTCCGGGACAGGTCCATGGCTACACCTTC. Its protein is CASGPGQVHGYTF.

This clonotype is medium-sized. CDR3 amino acids: CASSLQFLYGYTF. The CDR3 DNA reads TGTGCCAGCAGCCTACAGTTCCTCTATGGCTACACCTTC. The chain uses TRBV12-3 or TRBV12-4 and TRBJ1-2; no clear D. The CDR3 runs 13 residues. V lost 6 bases, J lost 4 bases, and 12 bases lay in between.